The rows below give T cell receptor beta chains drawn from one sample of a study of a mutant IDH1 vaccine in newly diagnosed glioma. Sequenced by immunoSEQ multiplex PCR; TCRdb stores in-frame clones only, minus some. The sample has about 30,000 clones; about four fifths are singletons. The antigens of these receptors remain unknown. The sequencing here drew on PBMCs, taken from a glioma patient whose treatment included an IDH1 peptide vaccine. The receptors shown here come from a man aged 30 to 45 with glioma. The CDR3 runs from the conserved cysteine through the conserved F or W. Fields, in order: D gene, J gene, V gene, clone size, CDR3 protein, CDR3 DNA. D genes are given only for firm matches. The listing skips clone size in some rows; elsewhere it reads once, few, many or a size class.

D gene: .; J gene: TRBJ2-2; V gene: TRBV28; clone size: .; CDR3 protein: CASSPRTLRDTGELFF; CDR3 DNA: TGTGCCAGCAGTCCCCGGACACTGAGGGACACCGGGGAGCTGTTTTTT
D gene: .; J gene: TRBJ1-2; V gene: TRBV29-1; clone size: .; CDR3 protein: CSVLHTLANYGYTF; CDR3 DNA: TGCAGCGTCCTTCATACTTTAGCTAACTATGGCTACACCTTC
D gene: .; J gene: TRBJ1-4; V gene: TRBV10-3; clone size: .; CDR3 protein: CAISETGSEKLFF; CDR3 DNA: TGTGCCATCAGTGAGACAGGAAGTGAAAAACTGTTTTTT
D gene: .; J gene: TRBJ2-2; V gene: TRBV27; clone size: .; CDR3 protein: CASSYGSGELFF; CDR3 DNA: TGTGCCAGCAGTTACGGGAGTGGGGAGCTGTTTTTT
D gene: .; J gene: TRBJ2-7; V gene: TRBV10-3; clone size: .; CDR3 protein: CAISASQTTYEQYF; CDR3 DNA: TGTGCCATCAGTGCCTCACAAACCACCTACGAGCAGTACTTC
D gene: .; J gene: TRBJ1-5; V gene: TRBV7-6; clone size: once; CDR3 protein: CASSLNSNQPQHF; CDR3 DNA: TGTGCCAGCAGCTTAAACAGCAATCAGCCCCAGCATTTT
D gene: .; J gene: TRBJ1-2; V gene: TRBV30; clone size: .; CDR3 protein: CAWSANRDYGYTF; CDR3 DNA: TGTGCCTGGAGTGCGAACAGGGACTATGGCTACACCTTC
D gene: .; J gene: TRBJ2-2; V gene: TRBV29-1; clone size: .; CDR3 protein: CSVVGDTGELFF; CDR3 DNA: TGCAGCGTCGTTGGGGACACCGGGGAGCTGTTTTTT
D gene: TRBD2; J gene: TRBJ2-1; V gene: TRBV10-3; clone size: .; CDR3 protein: CAISEYRGSGKGNEQFF; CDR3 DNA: TGTGCCATCAGTGAGTACCGGGGTAGCGGGAAGGGCAATGAGCAGTTCTTC
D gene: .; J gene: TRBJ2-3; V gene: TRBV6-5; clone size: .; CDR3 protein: CASIGRGGADTQYF; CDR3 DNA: TGTGCCAGCATCGGGCGGGGCGGGGCAGATACGCAGTATTTT
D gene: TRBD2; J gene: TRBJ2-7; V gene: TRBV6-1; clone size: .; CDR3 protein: CASSEYASGAYEQYF; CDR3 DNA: TGTGCCAGCAGTGAATACGCCAGCGGGGCCTACGAGCAGTACTTC
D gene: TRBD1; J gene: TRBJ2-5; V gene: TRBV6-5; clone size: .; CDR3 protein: CATRQGAKETQYF; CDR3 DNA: TGTGCCACCCGACAGGGGGCTAAAGAGACCCAGTACTTC
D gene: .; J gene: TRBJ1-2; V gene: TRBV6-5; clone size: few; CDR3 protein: CASSYSSGPPYGYTF; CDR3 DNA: TGTGCCAGCAGTTACTCCTCCGGGCCCCCATATGGCTACACCTTC
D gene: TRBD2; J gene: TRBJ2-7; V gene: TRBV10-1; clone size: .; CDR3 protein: CASSESTSGFREQYF; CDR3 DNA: TGCGCCAGCAGTGAGTCAACTAGCGGATTTCGCGAGCAGTACTTC
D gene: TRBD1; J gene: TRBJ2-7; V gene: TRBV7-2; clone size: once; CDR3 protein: CASRFTGVYEQYF; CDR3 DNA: TGTGCCAGCAGGTTCACAGGGGTTTACGAGCAGTACTTC
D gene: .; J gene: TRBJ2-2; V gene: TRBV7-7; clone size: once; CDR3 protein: CASSRLAGAPGELFF; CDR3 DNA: TGTGCCAGCTCCCGGTTGGCGGGGGCTCCGGGGGAGCTGTTTTTT
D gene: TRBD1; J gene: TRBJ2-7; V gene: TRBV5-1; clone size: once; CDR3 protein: CASSPGQGLSEQYF; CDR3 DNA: TGCGCCAGCAGCCCGGGACAGGGCCTCTCCGAGCAGTACTTC
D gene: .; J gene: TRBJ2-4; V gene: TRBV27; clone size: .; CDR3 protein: CASSLHRGPGNIQYF; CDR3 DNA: TGTGCCAGCAGTTTACACCGGGGGCCTGGGAACATTCAGTACTTC
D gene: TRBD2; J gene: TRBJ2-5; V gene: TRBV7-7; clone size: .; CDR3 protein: CASSLLAGVGTQYF; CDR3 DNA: TGTGCCAGCAGCTTACTAGCGGGCGTCGGGACCCAGTACTTC
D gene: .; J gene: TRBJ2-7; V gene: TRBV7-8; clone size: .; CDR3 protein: CASSLRGDHYEQYF; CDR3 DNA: TGTGCCAGCAGCTTAAGGGGCGATCATTACGAGCAGTACTTC
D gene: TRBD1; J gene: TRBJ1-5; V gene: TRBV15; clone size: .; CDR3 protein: CATSRDRGVSPQHF; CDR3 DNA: TGTGCCACCAGCAGGGACAGGGGGGTGTCGCCCCAGCATTTT
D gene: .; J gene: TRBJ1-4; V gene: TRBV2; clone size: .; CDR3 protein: CASSRANEKLFF; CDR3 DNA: TGTGCCAGCAGTCGGGCTAATGAAAAACTGTTTTTT
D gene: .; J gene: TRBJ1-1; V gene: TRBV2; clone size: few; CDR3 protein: CASSVRNTEAFF; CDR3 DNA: TGTGCCAGCAGTGTTCGGAACACTGAAGCTTTCTTT
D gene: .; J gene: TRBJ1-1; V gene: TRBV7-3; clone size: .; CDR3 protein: CASSLTGFSEAFF; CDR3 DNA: TGTGCCAGCAGCTTAACGGGATTTTCTGAAGCTTTCTTT
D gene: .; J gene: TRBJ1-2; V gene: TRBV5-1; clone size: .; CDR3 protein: CASSLGGDLGGGYTF; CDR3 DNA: TGCGCCAGCAGCTTGGGCGGGGATCTTGGCGGTGGCTACACCTTC
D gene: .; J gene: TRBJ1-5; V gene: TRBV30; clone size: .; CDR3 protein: CAYLRRGSNQPQHF; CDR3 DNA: TGTGCCTACCTCAGAAGGGGTAGCAATCAGCCCCAGCATTTT
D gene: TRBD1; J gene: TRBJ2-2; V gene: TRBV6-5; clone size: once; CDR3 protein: CASSRQGTTGELFF; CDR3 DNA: TGTGCCAGCAGTAGACAGGGTACCACCGGGGAGCTGTTTTTT
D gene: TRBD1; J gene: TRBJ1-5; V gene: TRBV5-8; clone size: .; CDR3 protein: CASSTLGDRDQPQHF; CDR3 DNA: TGTGCCAGCAGTACACTGGGGGACAGGGACCAGCCCCAGCATTTT
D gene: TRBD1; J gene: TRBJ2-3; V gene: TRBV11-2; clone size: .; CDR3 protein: CASSLGTGPDTQYF; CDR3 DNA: TGTGCCAGCAGCTTGGGGACAGGGCCAGATACGCAGTATTTT
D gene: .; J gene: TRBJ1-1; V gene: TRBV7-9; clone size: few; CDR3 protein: CASSLMGRTEAFF; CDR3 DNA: TGTGCCAGCAGCTTAATGGGACGGACTGAAGCTTTCTTT
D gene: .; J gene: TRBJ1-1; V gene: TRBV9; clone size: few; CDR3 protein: CASSVDGEAEAFF; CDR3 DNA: TGTGCCAGCAGCGTAGACGGGGAGGCTGAAGCTTTCTTT
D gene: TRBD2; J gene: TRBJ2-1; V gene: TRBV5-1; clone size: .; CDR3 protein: CASSLTSGNNEQFF; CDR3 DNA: TGCGCCAGCAGCTTGACTAGCGGAAACAATGAGCAGTTCTTC
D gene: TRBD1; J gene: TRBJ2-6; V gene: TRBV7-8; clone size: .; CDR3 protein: CASSPDRAGANVLTF; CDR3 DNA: TGTGCCAGCAGCCCGGACAGGGCTGGGGCCAACGTCCTGACTTTC
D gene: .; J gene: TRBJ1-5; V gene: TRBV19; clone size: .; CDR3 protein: CASSMQNYYQPQHF; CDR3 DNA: TGTGCCAGTAGTATGCAGAACTACTATCAGCCCCAGCATTTT
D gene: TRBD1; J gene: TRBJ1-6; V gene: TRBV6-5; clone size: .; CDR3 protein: CASSYLSRGRNSPLHF; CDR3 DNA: TGTGCCAGCAGTTACCTTTCCAGGGGGAGGAATTCACCCCTCCACTTT
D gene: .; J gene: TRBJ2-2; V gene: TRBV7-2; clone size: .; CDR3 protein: CASSLGWVNTGELFF; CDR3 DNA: TGTGCCAGCAGCTTAGGGTGGGTTAACACCGGGGAGCTGTTTTTT
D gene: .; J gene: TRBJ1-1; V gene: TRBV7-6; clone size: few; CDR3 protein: CASSLMGGDTEAFF; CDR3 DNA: TGTGCCAGCAGCTTAATGGGCGGGGACACTGAAGCTTTCTTT
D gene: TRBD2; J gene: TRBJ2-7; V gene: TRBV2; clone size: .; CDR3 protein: CASSEAIAGVSSSYEQYF; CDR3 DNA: TGTGCCAGCAGTGAAGCGATAGCGGGAGTGTCGAGCTCCTACGAGCAGTACTTC
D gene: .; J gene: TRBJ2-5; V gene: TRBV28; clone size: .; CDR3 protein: CASSSQEGQETQYF; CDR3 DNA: TGTGCCAGCAGTTCACAGGAAGGGCAAGAGACCCAGTACTTC
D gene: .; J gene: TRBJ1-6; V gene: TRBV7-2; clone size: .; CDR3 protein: CASSLLGWNSPLHF; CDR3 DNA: TGTGCCAGCAGCTTACTGGGTTGGAATTCACCCCTCCACTTT
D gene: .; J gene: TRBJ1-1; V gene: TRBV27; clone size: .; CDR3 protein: CASSQGTGTLRAFF; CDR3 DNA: TGTGCCAGCAGCCAAGGTACAGGGACCCTGAGGGCTTTCTTT
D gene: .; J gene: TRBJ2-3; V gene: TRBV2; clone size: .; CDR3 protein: CATPELVGTDTQYF; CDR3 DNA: TGTGCCACCCCGGAGCTAGTAGGCACAGATACGCAGTATTTT
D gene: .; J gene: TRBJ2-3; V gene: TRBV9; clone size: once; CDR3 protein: CASSVWGRDTQYF; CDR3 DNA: TGTGCCAGCAGCGTATGGGGGCGGGATACGCAGTATTTT
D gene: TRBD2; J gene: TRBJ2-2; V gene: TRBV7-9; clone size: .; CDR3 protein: CATSNGRILGGELFF; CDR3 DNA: TGTGCCACCTCAAACGGGAGGATTTTGGGCGGGGAGCTGTTTTTT
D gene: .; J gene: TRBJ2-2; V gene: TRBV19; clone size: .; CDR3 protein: CASSTPEGNTGELFF; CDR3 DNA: TGTGCCAGTAGTACCCCGGAAGGGAACACCGGGGAGCTGTTTTTT